One and the same sample provided the 13 T cell receptor beta chains below, sequenced in a study of T cell responses to AZD1222 COVID-19 vaccine. The protocol was immunoSEQ multiplex PCR, while the TCRdb copy is restricted to in-frame clones and leaves out a portion. The sample lists fewer than 150,000 clones; about nine tenths were seen once. The sequences come from peripheral blood, collected on day 0 of AZD1222 vaccination. The receptor set was obtained from an adult in good health.

The rearrangement links TRBV5-1 to TRBJ2-5; TRBD2 matches at 9 bases. Germline V CDR1 and CDR2: SGHRS, YFSETQ. The ends lost 3 bases at V and 5 bases at J; junction bases unmatched: 5. CDR3 length: 14 residues. The chain's CDR3 is CASSSGTSIETQYF. DNA of the CDR3: TGCGCCAGCAGCTCCGGGACTAGCATCGAGACCCAGTACTTC. Full variable domain (remainder filled in from reference TRBV5-1 and TRBJ2-5): KAGVTQTPRYLIKTRGQQVTLSCSPISGHRSVSWYQQTPGQGLQFLFEYFSETQRNKGNFPGRFSGRQFSNSRSEMNVSTLELGDSALYLCASSSGTSIETQYFGPGTRLLVL.

V and J are TRBV6-5 and TRBJ1-3; D gene unclear. V shed 1 base and J shed 0 bases, with 4 bases lying between them. The CDR3 spans 14 residues. CDR1 is MNHEY, CDR2 SVGAGI, per germline. The CDR3 region is CASSYFGSGNTIYF. Written as DNA, the CDR3 is TGTGCCAGCAGTTACTTCGGCTCTGGAAACACCATATATTTT.

V usage is TRBV19 and J usage is TRBJ2-3; D tentatively fits TRBD1 or TRBD2 (5 bases each). CDR3 length: 16 residues. The V gene lost 5 bases and the J gene lost 4 bases, with 19 bases spanning the gap. Per germline, CDR1 LNHDA and CDR2 SQIVND (reference sequence). The CDR3 region is CASSSTRVEGSDTQYF. The CDR3 DNA sequence: TGTGCCAGTAGTTCAACGAGAGTCGAGGGGTCAGATACGCAGTATTTT. Combining the CDR3 with reference TRBV19 and TRBJ2-3 gives the whole variable domain DGGITQSPKYLFRKEGQNVTLSCEQNLNHDAMYWYRQDPGQGLRLIYYSQIVNDFQKGDIAEGYSVSREKKESFPLTVTSAQKNPTAFYLCASSSTRVEGSDTQYFGPGTRLTVL.

The chain couples TRBV5-4 to TRBJ2-7; 9 bases fit TRBD1. This CDR3 region has 15 residues. J was trimmed by 2 bases and V by 4 bases; bases with no gene match: 7. In germline, CDR1 is SGHNT, CDR2 YYREEE (reference sequence). CDR3 protein: CASSHRDRATYEQYF. CDR3 DNA sequence: TGTGCCAGCAGCCACCGGGACAGGGCCACCTACGAGCAGTACTTC.

V usage is TRBV29-1 and J usage is TRBJ2-5; D call uncertain. CDR3 length: 11 residues. The germline gives CDR1 SQVTM, CDR2 ANQGSEA. V lost 4 bases and J 4 bases, leaving 7 bases between the germline ends. The DNA of the CDR3 is TGCAGCGTTGCTGGTGTAGAGACCCAGTACTTC. Its translation is CSVAGVETQYF.

V and J are TRBV7-8 and TRBJ1-1; no definite D call. The V end lost 7 bases, the J end lost 1 base, and 22 bases lay between the germline ends. The CDR3 is 17 amino acids. CDR1 and CDR2 (germline): SGHVS, FQNEAQ. The CDR3 DNA reads as TGTGCCAGCAACCTCAGAGGAGTAATGGCCCAGAACACTGAAGCTTTCTTT. Its translation is CASNLRGVMAQNTEAFF. Together with reference TRBV7-8 and TRBJ1-1, the CDR3 gives the full variable domain: GAGVSQSPRYKVAKRGQDVALRCDPISGHVSLFWYQQALGQGPEFLTYFQNEAQLDKSGLPSDRFFAERPEGSVSTLKIQRTQQEDSAVYLCASNLRGVMAQNTEAFFGQGTRLTVV.

This chain joins TRBV27 and TRBJ1-1; TRBD1 aligns across 7 bases. The junction had 2 bases not matched to a gene; V was cut back by 3 bases and J by 4 bases. Germline CDR1 MNHEY, CDR2 SMNVEV (reference sequence). This CDR3 spans 13 amino acids. The CDR3 DNA is TGTGCCAGCAGTTTGAGGGGGCCCACTGAAGCTTTCTTT. Protein sequence: CASSLRGPTEAFF.

The chain is built from TRBV6-1 and TRBJ1-1, with TRBD1 matching over 12 bases. The CDR3 runs 15 residues. Germline V lookup: CDR1 MNHNS, CDR2 SASEGT. After removal of 0 bases from V and 7 bases from J, the junction contained 3 bases not matched to a gene. CDR3 sequence (DNA): TGTGCCAGCAGTGAAGCGGGACAGGGGGCCAGTGAAGCTTTCTTT. Its translation: CASSEAGQGASEAFF.

This clone turned up a few times. The chain carries TRBV6-5 and TRBJ2-7; the D gene is possibly TRBD1 (6 bases). Germline V lookup: CDR1 MNHEY, CDR2 SVGAGI. The CDR3 length is 15 residues. V lost 6 bases, J lost 0 bases, and 15 bases lay in between. As DNA, the CDR3 is TGTGCCAGCAGACCCCCGAGGGGGAGCTCCTACGAGCAGTACTTC. Translating gives CASRPPRGSSYEQYF.

This sequence joins TRBV4-1 and TRBJ2-1; 8 bases are shared with TRBD2. With V trimmed by 6 bases and J by 1 base, 11 bases remained unmatched. The CDR3 loop spans 17 amino acids. The germline CDR1 and CDR2 sequences are MGHRA and YSYEKL. The CDR3 DNA is TGCGCCAGCAGGAAACAAAGAGCGGGAGAGTCCTACAATGAGCAGTTCTTC. Translated: CASRKQRAGESYNEQFF.

This sequence joins TRBV6-5 and TRBJ1-1; D remains unclear. This CDR3 region has 16 residues. The V gene's germline CDR1 is MNHEY and CDR2 SVGAGI. V was shortened by 2 bases and J by 1 base, with 14 bases between the two germline ends. CDR3 in amino acids: CASSYDWLGPNTEAFF. CDR3 nucleotides: TGTGCCAGCAGTTACGATTGGTTGGGCCCGAACACTGAAGCTTTCTTT.

This clone was detected only once. The chain uses TRBV12-3 or TRBV12-4 and TRBJ2-5, with a tentative D call TRBD2 (6 bases). The V end was cut by 4 bases, the J end by 5 bases, with 11 bases between. The CDR3 covers 13 residues. This CDR3 is CASSSSAGETQYF. The CDR3 DNA sequence: TGTGCCAGCAGTTCCTCGGCGGGGGAGACCCAGTACTTC.

The V call is TRBV14, the J call TRBJ2-7; D is possibly TRBD1 or TRBD2 (5 bases each). CDR1 and CDR2 (germline): SGHDN, FVKESK. V lost 1 base and J lost 5, with 18 bases in between. The CDR3 has 16 residues. CDR3 nucleotides: TGTGCCAGCAGCCAAGTCGAGGGGCAGGAGATTAACGAGCAGTACTTC. This sequence encodes CASSQVEGQEINEQYF.